This T cell receptor beta chain was sequenced during a study of T cell repertoires in cytomegalovirus infection. Study in general: Used in the study were CMV epitopes, some recently identified and HLA-C-restricted, others well-studied and HLA-B-restricted. Findings and limits, study-wide: Cumulative public TCR beta family frequency identified CMV carriers with the relevant HLA.

MiXCR was run by TCRdb on the reads, yielding one entry per CDR3 protein. The sample lists a few hundred thousand distinct CDR3 sequences, 35% to 50% occurring once. Note on this clonotype: Antigen specificity is unknown.

The length of the CDR3 is 18 residues. The germline V and J ends were trimmed by 1 base and 2 bases, with 21 bases remaining between them. Sequences were derived from cultured PBMCs, sampled from culture after CMV antigen stimulation. The source is a human donor in good health (CMV status not recorded). Some clones in this sample may be carry-over from other donors' samples. The chain recombines TRBV23-1 with TRBJ2-7; D may be TRBD2 (5 bases). TRBV23-1 is reported as an ORF; its role is uncertain. Written as DNA, the CDR3 is TGCGCCAGCAGTCAATGCGTGAGTCGGAGCGGCCTTCCCTACGAGCAGTACTTC. Protein: CASSQCVSRSGLPYEQYF.